Listed below are T cell receptor beta chains from one sample, sequenced in a study of post-analysis software for immune sequencing data. MiXCR, applied by TCRdb to the PCR reads, yields one record per CDR3 protein. The sample gives under 200,000 distinct CDR3 sequences, around 34% of which show up once; 25% to 35% is in the top ten. The sample in question was blood, obtained after autologous hematopoietic stem cell transplantation. These receptors all stem from a girl aged 10-17 years with multiple sclerosis. CDR3s include the opening cysteine and the closing phenylalanine or tryptophan. Each record gives: CDR3 protein, CDR3 DNA, J gene, D gene, V gene, clone size. D genes are given only for firm matches. The size entry is marked missing in some rows and otherwise reads once, few, many or a size class.

CDR3aa: CASRPDRSNQPQHF; CDR3nt: TGTGCCAGCAGACCAGACAGAAGCAATCAGCCCCAGCATTTT; j_gene: TRBJ1-5; d_gene: .; v_gene: TRBV28; abundance: .
CDR3aa: CASSQGIQRPSSFSYNEQFF; CDR3nt: TGTGCCAGCAGCCAAGGAATTCAGCGCCCGTCCAGTTTTTCCTACAATGAGCAGTTCTTC; j_gene: TRBJ2-1; d_gene: .; v_gene: TRBV14; abundance: .
CDR3aa: CASIVQGARYNEQFF; CDR3nt: TGTGCCAGCATCGTTCAGGGGGCGCGTTACAATGAGCAGTTCTTC; j_gene: TRBJ2-1; d_gene: TRBD1; v_gene: TRBV28; abundance: .
CDR3aa: CASSKDAPLKVWSKAKNIQYF; CDR3nt: TGTGCCAGCAGCAAAGACGCTCCCCTGAAGGTCTGGTCGAAGGCCAAAAACATTCAGTACTTC; j_gene: TRBJ2-4; d_gene: .; v_gene: TRBV21-1; abundance: .
CDR3aa: CASSQETGIDQPQHF; CDR3nt: TGCGCCAGCAGCCAAGAAACAGGGATAGATCAGCCCCAGCATTTT; j_gene: TRBJ1-5; d_gene: .; v_gene: TRBV4-3; abundance: .
CDR3aa: CAISESLAGSGYNEQFF; CDR3nt: TGTGCCATCAGTGAGTCTCTAGCGGGGAGTGGATACAATGAGCAGTTCTTC; j_gene: TRBJ2-1; d_gene: TRBD2; v_gene: TRBV10-3; abundance: many
CDR3aa: CSANPGSLAKNIQYF; CDR3nt: TGCAGTGCTAACCCCGGGAGTTTAGCCAAAAACATTCAGTACTTC; j_gene: TRBJ2-4; d_gene: .; v_gene: TRBV20-1; abundance: .
CDR3aa: CASRSPDRSSNEQYF; CDR3nt: TGTGCCAGCAGAAGTCCCGACAGGAGCTCCAACGAGCAGTACTTC; j_gene: TRBJ2-7; d_gene: .; v_gene: TRBV4-2; abundance: many
CDR3aa: CASGFLAGPQYF; CDR3nt: TGTGCTAGTGGTTTTCTAGCGGGCCCCCAGTACTTC; j_gene: TRBJ2-5; d_gene: TRBD2; v_gene: TRBV12-5; abundance: .
CDR3aa: CATSRPDFPLAKNIQYF; CDR3nt: TGTGCCACCAGCAGACCTGATTTTCCACTAGCCAAAAACATTCAGTACTTC; j_gene: TRBJ2-4; d_gene: .; v_gene: TRBV15; abundance: .
CDR3aa: CASSLGRFGETQYF; CDR3nt: TGTGCCAGCAGCTTGGGTAGGTTTGGAGAGACCCAGTACTTC; j_gene: TRBJ2-5; d_gene: .; v_gene: TRBV7-2; abundance: once
CDR3aa: CASSSGQNYGYTF; CDR3nt: TGTGCCAGCAGCTCCGGACAGAACTATGGCTACACCTTC; j_gene: TRBJ1-2; d_gene: .; v_gene: TRBV5-4; abundance: few
CDR3aa: CASSFNAAYGYTF; CDR3nt: TGTGCCAGCAGTTTTAATGCAGCCTATGGCTACACCTTC; j_gene: TRBJ1-2; d_gene: .; v_gene: TRBV12-3/TRBV12-4; abundance: .
CDR3aa: CASSLVEGGPYEQYF; CDR3nt: TGCGCCAGCAGCTTGGTTGAGGGGGGACCTTACGAGCAGTACTTC; j_gene: TRBJ2-7; d_gene: .; v_gene: TRBV5-1; abundance: few
CDR3aa: CASSSPIAGDTSGANVLTF; CDR3nt: TGTGCCAGCAGCTCTCCTATAGCGGGCGACACCTCTGGGGCCAACGTCCTGACTTTC; j_gene: TRBJ2-6; d_gene: TRBD2; v_gene: TRBV9; abundance: .
CDR3aa: CASSRGQGFNEQYF; CDR3nt: TGTGCCAGCAGCCGGGGACAGGGGTTCAACGAGCAGTACTTC; j_gene: TRBJ2-7; d_gene: TRBD1; v_gene: TRBV11-3; abundance: .
CDR3aa: CARTDRSSNQPQHF; CDR3nt: TGTGCCAGGACAGACAGATCTAGCAATCAGCCCCAGCATTTT; j_gene: TRBJ1-5; d_gene: .; v_gene: TRBV6-1; abundance: .
CDR3aa: CSVVGRGSEQFF; CDR3nt: TGCAGCGTTGTCGGGCGGGGCAGCGAGCAGTTCTTC; j_gene: TRBJ2-1; d_gene: .; v_gene: TRBV29-1; abundance: few
CDR3aa: CASSRDVSSYNYGHTF; CDR3nt: TGTGCCAGCAGTCGGGACGTATCTTCCTACAACTATGGCCACACCTTC; j_gene: TRBJ1-2; d_gene: .; v_gene: TRBV27; abundance: .
CDR3aa: CASSQEKGPAGAFNTQYF; CDR3nt: TGCGCCAGCAGCCAAGAAAAGGGACCGGCGGGAGCATTTAATACGCAGTATTTT; j_gene: TRBJ2-3; d_gene: TRBD2; v_gene: TRBV4-1; abundance: few
CDR3aa: CASSPRGGGGGQPQHF; CDR3nt: TGTGCCAGCAGCCCTAGGGGAGGGGGCGGTGGTCAGCCCCAGCATTTT; j_gene: TRBJ1-5; d_gene: TRBD1; v_gene: TRBV7-2; abundance: .
CDR3aa: CASSLGLSSYNEQFF; CDR3nt: TGTGCCAGCAGTTTGGGCCTGAGCTCCTACAATGAGCAGTTCTTC; j_gene: TRBJ2-1; d_gene: .; v_gene: TRBV7-2; abundance: few
CDR3aa: CASSLPGDRQAANQETQYF; CDR3nt: TGTGCCAGCAGTTTACCCGGGGACAGACAAGCAGCCAACCAAGAGACCCAGTACTTC; j_gene: TRBJ2-5; d_gene: TRBD1; v_gene: TRBV12-3/TRBV12-4; abundance: .
CDR3aa: CASSFRDTNSPLHF; CDR3nt: TGTGCCAGCAGTTTCCGGGACACAAATTCACCCCTCCACTTT; j_gene: TRBJ1-6; d_gene: .; v_gene: TRBV12-3/TRBV12-4; abundance: few
CDR3aa: CASSTTGERKEQYF; CDR3nt: TGTGCCAGCAGTACGACAGGAGAGAGAAAAGAGCAGTACTTC; j_gene: TRBJ2-7; d_gene: .; v_gene: TRBV6-5; abundance: few
CDR3aa: CASSPSPDRVDGYTF; CDR3nt: TGTGCCAGCAGCCCATCCCCGGACAGGGTCGATGGCTACACCTTC; j_gene: TRBJ1-2; d_gene: TRBD1; v_gene: TRBV6-5; abundance: few
CDR3aa: CASSLVAGGDYEQYF; CDR3nt: TGTGCCAGCAGCTTAGTGGCAGGGGGCGATTACGAGCAGTACTTC; j_gene: TRBJ2-7; d_gene: TRBD1; v_gene: TRBV7-2; abundance: .
CDR3aa: CASSPRQGNFNEQFF; CDR3nt: TGCGCCAGCAGCCCGCGACAGGGTAATTTCAATGAGCAGTTCTTC; j_gene: TRBJ2-1; d_gene: TRBD1; v_gene: TRBV5-1; abundance: .
CDR3aa: CASSQVAGRGEQFF; CDR3nt: TGTGCCAGCAGCCAAGTGGCTGGGAGGGGTGAGCAGTTCTTC; j_gene: TRBJ2-1; d_gene: TRBD2; v_gene: TRBV14; abundance: few
CDR3aa: CASSQTSGNPYEQYF; CDR3nt: TGTGCCAGCAGCCAGACTAGCGGTAACCCCTACGAGCAGTACTTC; j_gene: TRBJ2-7; d_gene: TRBD2; v_gene: TRBV7-2; abundance: few
CDR3aa: CASSFTFSGGSEAFF; CDR3nt: TGTGCCAGCAGTTTTACATTCTCAGGGGGCTCTGAAGCTTTCTTT; j_gene: TRBJ1-1; d_gene: TRBD1; v_gene: TRBV6-5; abundance: .
CDR3aa: CSARSGSYEQYF; CDR3nt: TGCAGTGCTAGAAGCGGCTCCTACGAGCAGTACTTC; j_gene: TRBJ2-7; d_gene: .; v_gene: TRBV20-1; abundance: many
CDR3aa: CATSDSWLAFNEQFF; CDR3nt: TGTGCCACCAGTGATTCCTGGCTAGCCTTCAATGAGCAGTTCTTC; j_gene: TRBJ2-1; d_gene: .; v_gene: TRBV24-1; abundance: .
CDR3aa: CASSFSRARRFF; CDR3nt: TGTGCCAGCAGTTTTTCGCGGGCCCGACGGTTCTTC; j_gene: TRBJ2-1; d_gene: .; v_gene: TRBV27; abundance: few
CDR3aa: CASSIGANVLTF; CDR3nt: TGTGCCAGCTCAATTGGGGCCAACGTCCTGACTTTC; j_gene: TRBJ2-6; d_gene: .; v_gene: TRBV18; abundance: few
CDR3aa: CASSQTGDYGYTF; CDR3nt: TGTGCCAGCTCGCAGACAGGGGACTATGGCTACACCTTC; j_gene: TRBJ1-2; d_gene: TRBD1; v_gene: TRBV18; abundance: .
CDR3aa: CASSSGWWNEQFF; CDR3nt: TGTGCCAGCAGCTCGGGGTGGTGGAATGAGCAGTTCTTC; j_gene: TRBJ2-1; d_gene: .; v_gene: TRBV7-9; abundance: few
CDR3aa: CASTGVAADTQYF; CDR3nt: TGCGCCAGCACGGGGGTAGCGGCAGATACGCAGTATTTT; j_gene: TRBJ2-3; d_gene: .; v_gene: TRBV5-1; abundance: .
CDR3aa: CSARPTGSSGANVLTF; CDR3nt: TGCAGTGCTAGGCCGACAGGGAGCTCTGGGGCCAACGTCCTGACTTTC; j_gene: TRBJ2-6; d_gene: TRBD1; v_gene: TRBV20-1; abundance: .
CDR3aa: CASRGTSGETDTQYF; CDR3nt: TGTGCCAGCAGGGGGACTAGCGGAGAAACAGATACGCAGTATTTT; j_gene: TRBJ2-3; d_gene: TRBD2; v_gene: TRBV6-6; abundance: few
CDR3aa: CASSTLSSYEQYF; CDR3nt: TGTGCCAGCAGTACCCTAAGCTCCTACGAGCAGTACTTC; j_gene: TRBJ2-7; d_gene: .; v_gene: TRBV12-3/TRBV12-4; abundance: .
CDR3aa: CAWSWTEDNEQFF; CDR3nt: TGTGCCTGGAGTTGGACGGAGGACAATGAGCAGTTCTTC; j_gene: TRBJ2-1; d_gene: .; v_gene: TRBV30; abundance: .
CDR3aa: CASSLESSSGELFF; CDR3nt: TGTGCCAGCAGCTTGGAGTCTAGCTCCGGGGAGCTGTTTTTT; j_gene: TRBJ2-2; d_gene: .; v_gene: TRBV5-4; abundance: .
CDR3aa: CATLGYGYTF; CDR3nt: TGTGCCACCCTCGGGTATGGCTACACCTTC; j_gene: TRBJ1-2; d_gene: .; v_gene: TRBV25-1; abundance: few
CDR3aa: CSARGDRPGGTEAFF; CDR3nt: TGCAGTGCTAGGGGGGACCGACCTGGTGGCACTGAAGCTTTCTTT; j_gene: TRBJ1-1; d_gene: .; v_gene: TRBV20-1; abundance: .
CDR3aa: CSAPGPAETQYF; CDR3nt: TGCAGCGCCCCGGGCCCCGCAGAGACCCAGTACTTC; j_gene: TRBJ2-5; d_gene: .; v_gene: TRBV29-1; abundance: few